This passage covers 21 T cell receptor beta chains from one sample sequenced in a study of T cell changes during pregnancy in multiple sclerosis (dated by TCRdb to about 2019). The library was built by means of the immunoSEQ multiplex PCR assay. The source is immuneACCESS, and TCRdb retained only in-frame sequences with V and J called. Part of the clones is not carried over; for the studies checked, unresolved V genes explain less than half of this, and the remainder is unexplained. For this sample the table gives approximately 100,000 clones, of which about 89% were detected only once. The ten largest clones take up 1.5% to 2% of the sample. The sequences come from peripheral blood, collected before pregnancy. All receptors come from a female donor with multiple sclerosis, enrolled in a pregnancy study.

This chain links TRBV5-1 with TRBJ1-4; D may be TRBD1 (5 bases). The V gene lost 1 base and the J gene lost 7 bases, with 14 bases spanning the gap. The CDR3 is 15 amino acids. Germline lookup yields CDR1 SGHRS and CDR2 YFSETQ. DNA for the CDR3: TGCGCCAGCAGCTTGTTAGCTGGGGCTCGTGAAAAACTGTTTTTT. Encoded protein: CASSLLAGAREKLFF.

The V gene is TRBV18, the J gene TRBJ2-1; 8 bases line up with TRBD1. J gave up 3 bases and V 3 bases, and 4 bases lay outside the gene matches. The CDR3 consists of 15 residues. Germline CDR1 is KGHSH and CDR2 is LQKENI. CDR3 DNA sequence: TGTGCCAGCTCACCGAACAGGGGGTTCTACAATGAGCAGTTCTTC. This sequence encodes CASSPNRGFYNEQFF.

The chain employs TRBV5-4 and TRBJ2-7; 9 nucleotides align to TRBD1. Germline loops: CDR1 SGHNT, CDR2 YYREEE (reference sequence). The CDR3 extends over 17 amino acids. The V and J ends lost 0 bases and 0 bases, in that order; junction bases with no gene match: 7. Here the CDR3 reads CASSLGTGTGSSYEQYF. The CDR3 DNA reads TGTGCCAGCAGCTTGGGAACCGGGACAGGGAGCTCCTACGAGCAGTACTTC.

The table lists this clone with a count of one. CDR3 amino acids: CASSLSLAGGPSSYNEQFF. The DNA of the CDR3 is TGTGCCAGCAGCTTATCACTAGCGGGAGGGCCCAGCTCCTACAATGAGCAGTTCTTC. This chain links TRBV7-8 with TRBJ2-1; 13 nucleotides align to TRBD2. Germline V gene data show CDR1 as SGHVS and CDR2 as FQNEAQ. The CDR3 sequence is 19 residues long. The J segment lost 0 bases and the V segment lost 2 bases, leaving 7 bases of the junction unmatched.

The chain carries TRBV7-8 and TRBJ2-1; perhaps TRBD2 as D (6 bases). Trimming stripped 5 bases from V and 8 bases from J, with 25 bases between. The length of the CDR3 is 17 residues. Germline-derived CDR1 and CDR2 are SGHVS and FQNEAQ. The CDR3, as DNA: TGTGCCAGCAGCGTCGAGAGGGGAGTCGGGAGTCCGGATGAGCAGTTCTTC. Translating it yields CASSVERGVGSPDEQFF.

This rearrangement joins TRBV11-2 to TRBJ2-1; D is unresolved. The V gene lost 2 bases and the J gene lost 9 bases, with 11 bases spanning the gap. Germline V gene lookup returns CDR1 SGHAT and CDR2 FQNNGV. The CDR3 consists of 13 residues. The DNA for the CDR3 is TGTGCCAGCAGCTTATCTCGCGATAGTGAGCAGTTCTTC. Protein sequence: CASSLSRDSEQFF.

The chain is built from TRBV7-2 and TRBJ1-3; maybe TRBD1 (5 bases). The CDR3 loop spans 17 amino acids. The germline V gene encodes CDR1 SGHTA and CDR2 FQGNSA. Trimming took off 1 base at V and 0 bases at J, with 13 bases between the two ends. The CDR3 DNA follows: TGTGCCAGCAGCTTAGTATCAGGGATTGACTCTGGAAACACCATATATTTT. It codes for CASSLVSGIDSGNTIYF.

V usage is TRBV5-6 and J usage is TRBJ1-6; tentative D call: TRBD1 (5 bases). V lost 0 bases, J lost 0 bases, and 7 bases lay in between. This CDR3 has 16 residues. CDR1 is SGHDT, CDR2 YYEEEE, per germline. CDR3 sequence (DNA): TGTGCCAGCAGCTTGGGGGGCAGCTCCTATAATTCACCCCTCCACTTT. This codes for CASSLGGSSYNSPLHF.

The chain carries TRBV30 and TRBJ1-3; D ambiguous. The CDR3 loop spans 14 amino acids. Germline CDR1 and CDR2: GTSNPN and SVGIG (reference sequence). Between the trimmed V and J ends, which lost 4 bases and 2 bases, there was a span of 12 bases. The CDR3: CAWTAPGAGNTIYF. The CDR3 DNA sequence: TGTGCCTGGACTGCTCCCGGTGCTGGAAACACCATATATTTT. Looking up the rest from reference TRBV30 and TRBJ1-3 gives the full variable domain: SQTIHQWPATLVQPVGSPLSLECTVEGTSNPNLYWYRQAAGRGLQLLFYSVGIGQISSEVPQNLSASRPQDRQFILSSKKLLLSDSGFYLCAWTAPGAGNTIYFGEGSWLTVV.

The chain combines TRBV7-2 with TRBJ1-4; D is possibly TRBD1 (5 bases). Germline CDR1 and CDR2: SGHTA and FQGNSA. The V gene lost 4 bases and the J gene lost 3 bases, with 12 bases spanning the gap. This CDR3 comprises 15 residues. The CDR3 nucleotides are TGTGCCAGCAGCTCCAGGGTTACGGCTAATGAAAAACTGTTTTTT. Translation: CASSSRVTANEKLFF.

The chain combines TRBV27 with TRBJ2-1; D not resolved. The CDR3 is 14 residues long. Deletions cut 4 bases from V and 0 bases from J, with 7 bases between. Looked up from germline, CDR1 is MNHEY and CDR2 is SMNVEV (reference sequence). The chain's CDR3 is CASSSYSSYNEQFF. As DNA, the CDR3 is TGTGCCAGCAGTTCCTATAGCTCCTACAATGAGCAGTTCTTC.

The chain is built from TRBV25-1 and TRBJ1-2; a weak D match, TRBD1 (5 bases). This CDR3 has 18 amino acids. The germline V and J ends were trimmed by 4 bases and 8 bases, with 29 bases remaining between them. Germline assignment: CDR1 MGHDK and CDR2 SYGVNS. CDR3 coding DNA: TGTGCCAGCAGTGGTGGTGGGAAACAGGAGACCCCGTTTTCGGGCTACACCTTC. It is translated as CASSGGGKQETPFSGYTF.

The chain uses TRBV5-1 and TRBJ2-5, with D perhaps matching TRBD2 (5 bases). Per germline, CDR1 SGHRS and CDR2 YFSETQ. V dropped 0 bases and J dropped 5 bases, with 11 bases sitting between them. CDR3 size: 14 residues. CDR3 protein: CASSLATGWETQYF. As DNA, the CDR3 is TGCGCCAGCAGCTTGGCTACGGGGTGGGAGACCCAGTACTTC.

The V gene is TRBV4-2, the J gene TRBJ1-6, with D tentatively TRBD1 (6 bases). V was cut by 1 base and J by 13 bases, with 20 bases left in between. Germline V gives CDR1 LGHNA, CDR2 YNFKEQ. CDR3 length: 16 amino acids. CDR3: CASSQGQVSEYSPLHF. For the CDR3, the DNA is TGTGCCAGCAGCCAAGGACAGGTCTCGGAGTACTCGCCCCTCCACTTT.

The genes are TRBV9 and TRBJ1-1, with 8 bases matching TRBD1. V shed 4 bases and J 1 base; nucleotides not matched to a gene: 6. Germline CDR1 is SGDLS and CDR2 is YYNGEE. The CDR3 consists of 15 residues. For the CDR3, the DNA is TGTGCCAGCAGCCCACGGACAGGGAAGAACACTGAAGCTTTCTTT. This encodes CASSPRTGKNTEAFF.

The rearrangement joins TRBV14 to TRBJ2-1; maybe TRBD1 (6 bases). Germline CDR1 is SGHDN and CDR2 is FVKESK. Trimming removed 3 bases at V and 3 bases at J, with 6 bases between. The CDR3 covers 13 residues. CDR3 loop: CASSQDSYNEQFF. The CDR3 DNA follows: TGTGCCAGCAGCCAGGACAGCTACAATGAGCAGTTCTTC.

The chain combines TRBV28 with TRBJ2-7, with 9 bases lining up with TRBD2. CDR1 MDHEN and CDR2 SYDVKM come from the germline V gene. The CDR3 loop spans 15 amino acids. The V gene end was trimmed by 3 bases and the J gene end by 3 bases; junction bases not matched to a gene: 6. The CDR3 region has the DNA TGTGCCAGCAGTTTCGCAACAGCGGGGGGCTACGAGCAGTACTTC. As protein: CASSFATAGGYEQYF.

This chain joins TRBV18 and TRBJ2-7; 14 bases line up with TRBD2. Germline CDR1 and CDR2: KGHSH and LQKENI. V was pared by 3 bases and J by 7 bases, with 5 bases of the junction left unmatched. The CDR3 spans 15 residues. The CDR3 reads CASSPSGLAGDEQYF. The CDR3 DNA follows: TGTGCCAGCTCACCCTCGGGACTAGCGGGAGATGAGCAGTACTTC.

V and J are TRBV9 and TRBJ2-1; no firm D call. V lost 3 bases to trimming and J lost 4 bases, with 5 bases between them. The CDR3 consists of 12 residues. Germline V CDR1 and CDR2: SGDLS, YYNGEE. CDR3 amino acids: CASSAPYNEQFF. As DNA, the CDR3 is TGTGCCAGCAGCGCCCCTTACAATGAGCAGTTCTTC.

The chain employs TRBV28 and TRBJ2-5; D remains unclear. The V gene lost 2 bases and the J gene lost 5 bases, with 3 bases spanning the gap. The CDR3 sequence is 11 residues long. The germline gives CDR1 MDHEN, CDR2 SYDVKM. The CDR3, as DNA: TGTGCCAGCAGTTTAGGCGAGACCCAGTACTTC. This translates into CASSLGETQYF.

The CDR3 coding sequence is TGTGCCGCTAAACCCTGGACAGGACCTATCGGCTACACCTTC. This gives the protein CAAKPWTGPIGYTF. The genes are TRBV19 and TRBJ1-2; 7 nucleotides align to TRBD1. Germline CDR1 reads LNHDA; CDR2 reads SQIVND (reference sequence). V lost 11 bases, J lost 8 bases, and 17 bases stayed unmatched. The CDR3 loop spans 14 amino acids.